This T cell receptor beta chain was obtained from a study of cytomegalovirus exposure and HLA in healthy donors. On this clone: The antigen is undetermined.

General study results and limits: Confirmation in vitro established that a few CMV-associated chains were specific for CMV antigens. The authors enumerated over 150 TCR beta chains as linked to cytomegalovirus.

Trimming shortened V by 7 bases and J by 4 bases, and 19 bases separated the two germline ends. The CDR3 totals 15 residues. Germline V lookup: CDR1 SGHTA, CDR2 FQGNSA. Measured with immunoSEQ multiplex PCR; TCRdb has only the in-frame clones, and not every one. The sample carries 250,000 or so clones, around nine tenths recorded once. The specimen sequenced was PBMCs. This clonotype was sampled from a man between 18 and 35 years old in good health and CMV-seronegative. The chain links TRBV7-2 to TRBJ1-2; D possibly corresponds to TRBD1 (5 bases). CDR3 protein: CASTEDWGEGYGYTF. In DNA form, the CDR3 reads TGTGCCAGCACTGAGGATTGGGGGGAGGGCTATGGCTACACCTTC.